The 28 T cell receptor beta chains below all came from one sample that was sequenced in a study of T cell changes during pregnancy in multiple sclerosis. The data were produced by immunoSEQ multiplex PCR, yet TCRdb's version contains in-frame clones alone and is incomplete. This repertoire shows around 13,000 clones, approximately 88% found once; its top ten account for roughly 8.2%. Sequencing was performed on CD8+ T cells from peripheral blood mononuclear cells, taken in the second trimester of pregnancy. The origin of the receptors is a female donor in good health, enrolled as a control in a pregnancy study.

V is TRBV7-9 and J is TRBJ2-2; 7 bases are a match to TRBD1. CDR3 size: 16 residues. From germline, CDR1 is SEHNR and CDR2 FQNEAQ (reference sequence). V lost 4 bases and J lost 4; bases outside the gene matches: 9. CDR3 loop: CASSSHRDRGTGELFF. The CDR3 nucleotides read TGTGCCAGCAGCTCCCATCGGGACAGAGGCACCGGGGAGCTGTTTTTT.

This clone has only a few counts. The gene calls are TRBV28 and TRBJ2-5, with 12 positions matching TRBD2. The CDR3 runs 15 residues. With 8 bases clipped from V and 5 bases from J, the junction kept 9 bases outside the gene matches. Looked up from germline, CDR1 is MDHEN and CDR2 is SYDVKM. As DNA, the CDR3 is TGTGCCAGCCGCAGACTAGCGGGAGCGTACGAGACCCAGTACTTC. This translates into CASRRLAGAYETQYF. The complete variable domain, with remaining parts taken from reference TRBV28 and TRBJ2-5, reads DVKVTQSSRYLVKRTGEKVFLECVQDMDHENMFWYRQDPGLGLRLIYFSYDVKMKEKGDIPEGYSVSREKKERFSLILESASTNQTSMYLCASRRLAGAYETQYFGPGTRLLVL.

In this sample, this clone turned up a few times. V usage is TRBV11-2 and J usage is TRBJ1-2, with 9 nucleotides matching TRBD1. The CDR3 totals 13 residues. The trim removed 7 bases at V and 6 bases at J, leaving 6 bases unmatched. Germline CDR1 SGHAT, CDR2 FQNNGV. CDR3 amino acids: CASTLTGGHGYTF. The DNA of the CDR3 is TGTGCCAGCACCTTGACAGGGGGGCATGGCTACACCTTC.

CDR3 sequence: CASSLEGQGATTEAFF. The CDR3 DNA follows: TGTGCCAGCAGCTTGGAAGGGCAGGGGGCTACCACTGAAGCTTTCTTT. The chain recombines TRBV5-4 with TRBJ1-1, with 8 bases fitting TRBD1. Trimming took 0 bases from V and 4 from J; bases not matched to a gene: 8. CDR1 and CDR2 from the germline V gene are SGHNT and YYREEE (reference sequence). The CDR3 has 16 amino acids.

This chain links TRBV13 with TRBJ2-1; tentatively, D is TRBD2 (6 bases). The germline V gene has CDR1 PRHDT and CDR2 FYEKMQ (reference sequence). The CDR3 totals 12 residues. Between the trimmed V and J ends, which lost 5 bases and 7 bases, there was a span of 9 bases. The CDR3 sequence is CASSLRGNEQFF. DNA of the CDR3: TGTGCCAGCAGCCTGCGGGGTAATGAGCAGTTCTTC.

The gene calls are TRBV4-3 and TRBJ2-5; possibly TRBD2 for D (6 bases). The CDR3 is 16 residues long. V lost 0 bases and J 11 bases, leaving 22 bases between the germline ends. CDR1 is LGHNA, CDR2 YSLEER, per germline. The CDR3 protein is CASSQDVGTGGLEQYF. Written as DNA, the CDR3 is TGCGCCAGCAGCCAAGATGTCGGGACTGGGGGATTAGAGCAGTACTTC.

As to this clone: Mismatch with germline at one junction end may stem from a read error. This chain's CDR3 is CASSQDPGWEQYF. The CDR3 DNA reads as TGCGCCAGCAGCCAAGATCCAGGGTGGGAGCAGTACTTC. This chain joins TRBV7-3 and TRBJ2-7, with D perhaps TRBD1 (5 bases). The germline V gene has CDR1 SGHTA and CDR2 FQGTGA. The CDR3 runs to 13 residues. Full variable domain (outside the CDR3, taken from reference TRBV7-3 and TRBJ2-7): GAGVSQTPSNKVTEKGKYVELRCDPISGHTALYWYRQSLGQGPEFLIYFQGTGAADDSGLPNDRFFAVRPEGSVSTLKIQRTERGDSAVYLCASSQDPGWEQYFGPGTRLTVT.

V gene TRBV5-6 combines with J gene TRBJ1-5; 8 bases align to TRBD1. In germline, CDR1 is SGHDT, CDR2 YYEEEE. The trim removed 0 bases at V and 7 bases at J, leaving 9 bases unmatched. The CDR3 is 16 amino acids. The CDR3 reads CASSLVAGGAGQPQHF. The CDR3 DNA reads as TGTGCCAGCAGCTTGGTTGCAGGGGGCGCAGGACAGCCCCAGCATTTT.

V is TRBV19 and J is TRBJ2-1, with TRBD2 identical over 9 bases. The CDR3 covers 16 residues. Germline trimming cut 0 bases from V and 3 bases from J; bases unmatched to any gene: 3. Germline assignment: CDR1 LNHDA and CDR2 SQIVND (reference sequence). DNA of the CDR3: TGTGCCAGTAGTATAGATCGTAGCGGGAGCTACAATGAGCAGTTCTTC. It codes for CASSIDRSGSYNEQFF.

This clone was seen a handful of times. This chain links TRBV4-3 with TRBJ2-3; a weak D match, TRBD2 (6 bases). The CDR3 contains 17 residues. Germline CDR1 LGHNA, CDR2 YSLEER. V was pared by 0 bases and J by 10 bases, with 23 bases between. In nucleotides, the CDR3 is TGCGCCAGCAGCCAAGAGGAGGGTGCGGGTTGGGGTCAGGCGCAGTATTTT. This gives the protein CASSQEEGAGWGQAQYF.

V is TRBV7-9 and J is TRBJ2-3; the match to TRBD1 covers 8 bases. The V gene's germline CDR1 is SEHNR and CDR2 FQNEAQ (reference sequence). V was clipped by 5 bases and J by 4 bases; unmatched bases: 17. This CDR3 has 18 residues. The CDR3 spells CASSTTTGGLRIADTQYF. In DNA, the CDR3 is TGTGCCAGCAGCACTACCACAGGGGGACTCCGAATCGCAGATACGCAGTATTTT.

This sequence joins TRBV29-1 and TRBJ1-1; D unclear. V was shortened by 8 bases and J by 4 bases, with 17 bases between the two germline ends. The CDR3 is made up of 13 amino acids. Germline loops: CDR1 SQVTM, CDR2 ANQGSEA. The CDR3 coding sequence is TGCAGCTGCGCATTTGGGAGCGGCACTGAAGCTTTCTTT. Its protein is CSCAFGSGTEAFF. Filled out from reference TRBV29-1 and TRBJ1-1, the complete variable domain reads SAVISQKPSRDICQRGTSLTIQCQVDSQVTMMFWYRQQPGQSLTLIATANQGSEATYESGFVIDKFPISRPNLTFSTLTVSNMSPEDSSIYLCSCAFGSGTEAFFGQGTRLTVV.

This clone is judged medium-sized. This chain links TRBV6-1 with TRBJ2-1; possibly TRBD2 for D (5 bases). V shed 6 bases and J shed 6 bases, with 18 bases lying between them. CDR1 MNHNS and CDR2 SASEGT come from the germline V gene. This CDR3 contains 15 residues. The DNA of the CDR3 is TGTGCCAGCAGCGATCAGTTGGGTGCGGGCAATGAGCAGTTCTTC. It is translated as CASSDQLGAGNEQFF.

The chain links TRBV10-3 to TRBJ1-1, with no clear D. The germline V and J ends were trimmed by 7 bases and 2 bases, with 11 bases remaining between them. This CDR3 region has 13 residues. Germline V gene lookup returns CDR1 ENHRY and CDR2 SYGVKD. CDR3 region: CAIMPRGNTEAFF. Here the CDR3 DNA reads TGTGCCATCATGCCTCGGGGTAACACTGAAGCTTTCTTT.

This sequence joins TRBV28 and TRBJ1-4; D is perhaps TRBD1 (5 bases). The CDR3 spans 12 residues. Between the trimmed V and J ends, which lost 5 bases and 5 bases, there was a span of 6 bases. The germline gives CDR1 MDHEN, CDR2 SYDVKM. CDR3 residues: CASSKGNEKLFF. CDR3 nucleotide sequence: TGTGCCAGCAGTAAGGGGAATGAAAAACTGTTTTTT.

The chain couples TRBV6-6 to TRBJ2-1; the match to TRBD2 covers 8 bases. CDR1 MNHNY and CDR2 SVGAGI come from the germline V gene (reference sequence). The V and J ends lost 7 bases and 2 bases, in that order; junction bases with no gene match: 4. The CDR3 consists of 14 residues. The CDR3, as DNA: TGTGCCAGCACAACTAGCGGCCCCTACAATGAGCAGTTCTTC. This sequence encodes CASTTSGPYNEQFF.

The chain carries TRBV4-1 and TRBJ2-5, with 7 bases aligning to TRBD2. Germline lookup yields CDR1 MGHRA and CDR2 YSYEKL. The V gene end was trimmed by 1 base and the J gene end by 0 bases; junction bases not matched to a gene: 5. The CDR3 contains 16 residues. The CDR3 spells CASSQAPGLYQETQYF. DNA of the CDR3: TGCGCCAGCAGCCAAGCCCCGGGACTATACCAAGAGACCCAGTACTTC.

Note on this clone: One end of the junction is discordant with germline, which a read error may explain. The chain has TRBV7-7 and TRBJ2-1; 7 bases map to TRBD2. CDR1 is SSHAT and CDR2 is FNYEAQ in the germline V gene (reference sequence). The CDR3 loop spans 16 amino acids. The CDR3 protein is CASSLEPSGTYNEQFF. DNA for the CDR3: TGTGCTAGCAGCTTAGAACCTAGCGGTACCTACAATGAGCAGTTCTTC.

The count of this clone is one. CDR3: CASRKDRDYEQYF. In DNA form, the CDR3 reads TGTGCCAGCAGAAAGGACAGGGACTACGAGCAGTACTTC. This chain connects TRBV7-8 to TRBJ2-7; TRBD1 matches at 8 bases. The length of the CDR3 is 13 residues. The ends lost 6 bases at V and 3 bases at J; junction bases unmatched: 4. The germline V gene has CDR1 SGHVS and CDR2 FQNEAQ.

This clone qualifies as medium-sized. The J gene is TRBJ2-6, the V gene TRBV4-3; weak D call: TRBD2 (6 bases). Between the trimmed V and J ends, which lost 0 bases and 0 bases, there was a span of 6 bases. The CDR3 loop spans 16 amino acids. The germline V gene encodes CDR1 LGHNA and CDR2 YSLEER. Here the CDR3 DNA reads TGCGCCAGCAGCCAAGAGGGGGGCTCTGGGGCCAACGTCCTGACTTTC. Translated: CASSQEGGSGANVLTF.

The V and J genes are TRBV5-4 and TRBJ2-1; possible D gene TRBD1, 6 bases. Germline V lookup: CDR1 SGHNT, CDR2 YYREEE (reference sequence). This CDR3 has 12 amino acids. Trimming stripped 5 bases from V and 8 bases from J, with 11 bases between. CDR3 nucleotides: TGTGCCAGCAGTTCAGGGGTGTATGAGCAGTTCTTC. Amino acid sequence: CASSSGVYEQFF.

The count of this clone is one. J is TRBJ2-1 and V is TRBV21-1; TRBD2 was called by the table and not checked on the DNA. TRBV21-1 is described as a pseudogene. CDR3 length equals 16 residues. Here the CDR3 DNA reads TGTGCCAGCAGCAAAGAGGAGGGGGGGCATTACAATGAGCAGTTCTTC. This gives the protein CASSKEEGGHYNEQFF.

The genes are TRBV19 and TRBJ2-7; 9 nucleotides line up with TRBD2. Per the germline V gene, CDR1 is LNHDA and CDR2 is SQIVND (reference sequence). Trimming removed 3 bases from V and 4 bases from J; junction bases left unmatched: 4. This CDR3 spans 14 amino acids. DNA for the CDR3: TGTGCCAGTAGTATGACTAGCGGAATATACGAGCAGTACTTC. It codes for CASSMTSGIYEQYF. Based on the CDR3 plus reference TRBV19 and TRBJ2-7, the full variable domain is DGGITQSPKYLFRKEGQNVTLSCEQNLNHDAMYWYRQDPGQGLRLIYYSQIVNDFQKGDIAEGYSVSREKKESFPLTVTSAQKNPTAFYLCASSMTSGIYEQYFGPGTRLTVT.

The chain is built from TRBV5-4 and TRBJ2-5; a weak D match, TRBD1 (5 bases). In germline, CDR1 is SGHNT, CDR2 YYREEE (reference sequence). V lost 2 bases and J lost 0, with 8 bases in between. The CDR3 runs 14 residues. CDR3 loop: CASSFRQNQETQYF. As DNA, the CDR3 is TGTGCCAGCAGCTTCAGACAGAACCAAGAGACCCAGTACTTC. The variable domain in full, completed from reference TRBV5-4 and TRBJ2-5, reads ETGVTQSPTHLIKTRGQQVTLRCSSQSGHNTVSWYQQALGQGPQFIFQYYREEENGRGNFPPRFSGLQFPNYSSELNVNALELDDSALYLCASSFRQNQETQYFGPGTRLLVL.

The chain combines TRBV5-1 with TRBJ2-7; 9 positions agree with TRBD1. The CDR3 runs to 15 residues. V was clipped by 4 bases and J by 0 bases; unmatched bases: 5. Germline V CDR1 and CDR2: SGHRS, YFSETQ. The CDR3 region is CASSGTGRYSYEQYF. The CDR3 region has the DNA TGCGCCAGCAGCGGGACAGGGCGATACTCCTACGAGCAGTACTTC.

This chain links TRBV5-4 with TRBJ2-1; TRBD2 might be the D (6 bases). V was cut by 4 bases and J by 5 bases, with 19 bases left in between. From germline, CDR1 is SGHNT and CDR2 YYREEE (reference sequence). CDR3 size: 16 residues. CDR3 loop: CASSVGLSSPHNEQFF. CDR3 bases: TGTGCCAGCAGCGTCGGACTATCTTCACCCCACAATGAGCAGTTCTTC. Using reference TRBV5-4 and TRBJ2-1 for the parts outside the CDR3, the full variable domain is ETGVTQSPTHLIKTRGQQVTLRCSSQSGHNTVSWYQQALGQGPQFIFQYYREEENGRGNFPPRFSGLQFPNYSSELNVNALELDDSALYLCASSVGLSSPHNEQFFGPGTRLTVL.

The rearrangement joins TRBV27 to TRBJ2-2, with TRBD2 matching over 16 bases. This CDR3 spans 19 amino acids. V shed 3 bases and J 8 bases; nucleotides not matched to a gene: 12. Germline V lookup: CDR1 MNHEY, CDR2 SMNVEV (reference sequence). CDR3 nucleotide sequence: TGTGCCAGCAGTTTGTGGGGGACTAGCGGGAGGGCCGCAGGTGGGGAGCTGTTTTTT. Residues: CASSLWGTSGRAAGGELFF.

The V gene is TRBV19, the J gene TRBJ2-7, with 7 nucleotides matching TRBD2. V trimming: 5 bases; J trimming: 3 bases; junction bases outside the gene matches: 7. The CDR3 is 14 residues long. Per the germline V gene, CDR1 is LNHDA and CDR2 is SQIVND (reference sequence). CDR3 region: CASSGGDRYYEQYF. The CDR3 DNA is TGTGCCAGTAGTGGGGGGGACCGCTACTACGAGCAGTACTTC.